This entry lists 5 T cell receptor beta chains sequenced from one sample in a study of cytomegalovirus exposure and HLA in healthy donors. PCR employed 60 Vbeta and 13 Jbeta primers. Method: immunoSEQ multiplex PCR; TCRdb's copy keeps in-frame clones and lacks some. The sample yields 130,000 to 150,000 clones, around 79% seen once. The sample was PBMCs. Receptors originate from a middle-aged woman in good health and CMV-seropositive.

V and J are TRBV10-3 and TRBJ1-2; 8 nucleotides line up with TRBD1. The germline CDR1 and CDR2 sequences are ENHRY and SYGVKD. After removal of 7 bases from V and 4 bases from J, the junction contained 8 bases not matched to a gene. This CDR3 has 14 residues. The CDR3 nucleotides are TGTGCCATCAACCAGGGGGCGCGGGCCTATGGCTACACCTTC. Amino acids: CAINQGARAYGYTF.

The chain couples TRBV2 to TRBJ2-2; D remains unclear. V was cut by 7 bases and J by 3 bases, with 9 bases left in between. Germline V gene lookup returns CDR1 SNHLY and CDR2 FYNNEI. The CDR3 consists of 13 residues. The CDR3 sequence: CASNQLDTGELFF. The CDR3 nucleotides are TGTGCCAGCAATCAGTTGGACACCGGGGAGCTGTTTTTT.

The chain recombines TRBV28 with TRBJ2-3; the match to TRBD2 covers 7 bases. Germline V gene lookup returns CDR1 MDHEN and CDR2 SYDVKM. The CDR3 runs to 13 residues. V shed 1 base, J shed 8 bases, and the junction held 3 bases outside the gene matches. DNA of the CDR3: TGTGCCAGCAGTTTATTATCGGGGGGTACGCAGTATTTT. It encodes CASSLLSGGTQYF.

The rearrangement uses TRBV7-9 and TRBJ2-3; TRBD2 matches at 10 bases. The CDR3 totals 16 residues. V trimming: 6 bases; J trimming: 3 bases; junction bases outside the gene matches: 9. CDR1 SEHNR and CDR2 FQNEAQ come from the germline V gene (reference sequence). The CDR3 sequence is CASSPSGGARTDTQYF. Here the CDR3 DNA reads TGTGCCAGCAGTCCCAGCGGGGGGGCCCGGACAGATACGCAGTATTTT.

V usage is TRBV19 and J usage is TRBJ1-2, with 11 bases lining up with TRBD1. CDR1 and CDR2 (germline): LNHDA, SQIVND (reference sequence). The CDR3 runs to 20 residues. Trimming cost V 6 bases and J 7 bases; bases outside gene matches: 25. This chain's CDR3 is CASSQCGGTGGLPLRGGYTF. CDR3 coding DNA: TGTGCCAGTAGCCAATGTGGAGGGACAGGGGGTTTACCCCTAAGGGGTGGCTACACCTTC.